This TCR beta chain was recovered during a study of T cell responses to AZD1222 COVID-19 vaccine. Findings and limits, study-wide: Nearly half of unique spike-specific TCRs reportedly avoided B.1.351 and B.1.1.7 mutated regions.

Second-dose intervals near 4 or 12 weeks were combined. As concerns this clone: Its antigen is still unknown.

Sequencing was performed with immunoSEQ multiplex PCR; in TCRdb, only in-frame clones are kept and a portion is missing. The sample lists 90,000 to 150,000 clones, about 86% occurring once. The sequence came from an adult who received the AZD1222 COVID-19 vaccine. The material was peripheral blood, obtained 28 days after the second AZD1222 dose.

The CDR3 DNA sequence: TGTGCCAGCAGCTTACGGCAGGGGGCCGGTGAAGCTTTCTTT. The encoded protein is CASSLRQGAGEAFF. This chain joins TRBV7-3 and TRBJ1-1; 8 positions match TRBD1. This CDR3 is built from 14 residues. Germline values: CDR1 SGHTA, CDR2 FQGTGA. Germline trimming cut 2 bases from V and 7 bases from J; bases unmatched to any gene: 6.